The T cell receptor beta chain under discussion was sequenced for a study of shared clonotypes between healthy human individuals. Study-level points and caveats: With a few donors compared, 4.5% to 6.5% of naive CD4 clonotypes were shared. Across subsets, estimated richness was generally greater for naive than for memory populations.

For this clone: As yet, its antigen is unknown.

Several immunoSEQ plates held equal portions of the genomic DNA taken from each subset. Generated by immunoSEQ multiplex PCR, the TCRdb table keeps only in-frame clones and is missing some. The data contain about 2.4 million clones, roughly 93% of them singletons. Trimming pared 4 bases from V and 6 bases from J, leaving 6 bases between. CDR1 and CDR2 (germline): MNHNY, SVGAGI (reference sequence). The CDR3 has 12 amino acids. Sample: naive CD4+ T cells from PBMCs. Subset: CD45RA+ positively selected. V gene TRBV6-6 combines with J gene TRBJ2-2; D not certain. This clonotype was sampled from a man younger than 35 in good health. Some clones in this sample may be carry-over from other donors' samples. The CDR3 region is CASSSSAGELFF. Here the CDR3 DNA reads TGTGCCAGCAGTTCGTCGGCCGGGGAGCTGTTTTTT.